Each of the 32 T cell receptor beta chains below was sequenced from the same sample in a study of T cells in Graves' hyperthyroidism and ophthalmopathy. Amplification of TCR beta CDR3 regions was performed using RNA transcripts as template. A first-round RT-PCR of the TCR CDR3 used the HTBI primer set. A single record per CDR3 protein comes from TCRdb applying MiXCR to the multiplex PCR reads. The table shows roughly 570,000 distinct CDR3 sequences, with about 45% occurring only once. Sequencing was carried out using peripheral blood or thyroid tissue (not recorded which). The receptors were gathered from a woman aged 18-29 years with Graves' hyperthyroidism.

The sample holds many counts of this clonotype. The chain is built from TRBV2 and TRBJ1-1; D gene ambiguous. V lost 7 bases, J lost 3 bases, and 24 bases lay in between. The germline gives CDR1 SNHLY, CDR2 FYNNEI. The CDR3 runs 17 residues. In DNA, the CDR3 is TGTGCCAGCATCCTCGACGTCTTTAGTCTTGGGGACACTGAAGCTTTCTTT. This gives the protein CASILDVFSLGDTEAFF.

The V gene is TRBV7-2, the J gene TRBJ2-1; 9 bases map to TRBD1. Trimming removed 5 bases from V and 8 bases from J; junction bases left unmatched: 10. This CDR3 contains 15 residues. Germline CDR1 reads SGHTA; CDR2 reads FQGNSA. CDR3 bases: TGTGCCAGCAGCCAAGATAACAGGGGGCGGGATGAGCAGTTCTTC. Translated: CASSQDNRGRDEQFF. The full variable domain, rest sourced from reference TRBV7-2 and TRBJ2-1, is GAGVSQSPSNKVTEKGKDVELRCDPISGHTALYWYRQSLGQGLEFLIYFQGNSAPDKSGLPSDRFSAERTGGSVSTLTIQRTQQEDSAVYLCASSQDNRGRDEQFFGPGTRLTVL.

This clonotype was recorded at least ten times. The chain links TRBV20-1 to TRBJ1-2, with D possibly TRBD1 on 5 matching bases. From germline, CDR1 is DFQATT and CDR2 SNEGSKA (reference sequence). This CDR3 has 13 residues. The CDR3, as DNA: TGCAGCTCAAAGCAGGGTTCTAACTATGGCTACACCTTC. Its translation: CSSKQGSNYGYTF.

The sample holds many counts of this clonotype. The chain recombines TRBV5-1 with TRBJ1-2; no reliable D call. The ends were cut back, 4 bases at V and 4 bases at J, with 14 bases in the middle. Germline V gene sequence: CDR1 SGHRS, CDR2 YFSETQ. There are 14 residues in the CDR3. The CDR3 reads CASSATTGGYGYTF. DNA of the CDR3: TGCGCCAGCAGCGCAACAACCGGCGGCTATGGCTACACCTTC.

The J gene is TRBJ1-5, the V gene TRBV19; 7 bases map to TRBD1. Germline CDR1 reads LNHDA; CDR2 reads SQIVND (reference sequence). The V gene end was trimmed by 7 bases and the J gene end by 6 bases; junction bases not matched to a gene: 9. There are 14 residues in the CDR3. The CDR3 reads CASNPGQWTQPQHF. The CDR3 DNA is TGTGCCAGTAACCCGGGACAGTGGACTCAGCCCCAGCATTTT.

The rearrangement joins TRBV6-1 to TRBJ1-2, with D unresolved. The CDR3 totals 14 residues. V was shortened by 8 bases and J by 0 bases, with 13 bases between the two germline ends. The germline V gene encodes CDR1 MNHNS and CDR2 SASEGT. CDR3 amino acids: CASGDRRANYGYTF. The CDR3 DNA is TGTGCCAGCGGGGATCGCCGGGCTAACTATGGCTACACCTTC.

V is TRBV28 and J is TRBJ1-4; no clear D gene. The germline V gene encodes CDR1 MDHEN and CDR2 SYDVKM. Trimming took off 7 bases at V and 6 bases at J, with 9 bases between the two ends. The CDR3 length is 12 residues. CDR3: CASTQSHEKLFF. CDR3 nucleotides: TGTGCCAGCACTCAGTCGCATGAAAAACTGTTTTTT.

The genes are TRBV7-6 and TRBJ1-6; 10 bases agree with TRBD1. The germline gives CDR1 SGHVS, CDR2 FNYEAQ. Trimming cost V 5 bases and J 6 bases; bases outside gene matches: 4. The CDR3 totals 15 residues. This CDR3 reads CASSRWTGGNSPLHF. The CDR3, as DNA: TGTGCCAGCAGCCGCTGGACAGGGGGTAATTCACCCCTCCACTTT.

The CDR3 DNA reads as TGTGCCAGCAGCGTCCGGGGCGGGAGGGCCTCTGAGCAGTACTTC. Amino acid sequence: CASSVRGGRASEQYF. The chain uses TRBV7-2 and TRBJ2-7, with 9 nucleotides matching TRBD2. V lost 5 bases, J lost 7 bases, and 12 bases stayed unmatched. The CDR3 is 15 residues long. Germline assignment: CDR1 SGHTA and CDR2 FQGNSA.

There are many counts of this clonotype. The chain combines TRBV7-9 with TRBJ2-6; TRBD1 agrees at 12 bases. Germline lookup yields CDR1 SEHNR and CDR2 FQNEAQ (reference sequence). V lost 5 bases and J lost 4; bases outside the gene matches: 9. The CDR3 totals 18 residues. For the CDR3, the DNA is TGTGCCAGCAGCACCACCCGGGACAGGGGGCTGGGGGCCAACGTCCTGACTTTC. Residues: CASSTTRDRGLGANVLTF.

The chain recombines TRBV7-3 with TRBJ2-3; the match to TRBD2 covers 7 bases. V was clipped by 5 bases and J by 11 bases; unmatched bases: 7. This CDR3 contains 12 residues. Germline CDR1 SGHTA, CDR2 FQGTGA. Here the CDR3 DNA reads TGTGCCAGCAGCCCTAGCGGTTCAGGGCAGTATTTT. Residues: CASSPSGSGQYF. The whole variable domain, remainder taken from reference TRBV7-3 and TRBJ2-3, is GAGVSQTPSNKVTEKGKYVELRCDPISGHTALYWYRQSLGQGPEFLIYFQGTGAADDSGLPNDRFFAVRPEGSVSTLKIQRTERGDSAVYLCASSPSGSGQYFGPGTRLTVL.

In DNA form, the CDR3 reads TGTGCCAACCAGGGGGGGGGATACGAGCAGTACTTC. This encodes CANQGGGYEQYF. The genes are TRBV24-1 and TRBJ2-7; perhaps D is TRBD1 or TRBD2 (7 bases each). V was trimmed by 11 bases and J by 4 bases, leaving 14 bases between them. This CDR3 region has 12 residues. Germline V CDR1 and CDR2: KGHDR, SFDVKD.

In this sample, this clonotype turned up many times. V gene TRBV3-1 combines with J gene TRBJ2-7; D is ambiguous. The CDR3 covers 11 residues. V was clipped by 3 bases and J by 5 bases, with 5 bases between them. Per germline, CDR1 LGHDT and CDR2 YNNKEL (reference sequence). CDR3 in DNA: TGTGCCAGCAGCCAGAACCACGAGCAGTACTTC. Translating gives CASSQNHEQYF.

This clonotype occurred many times. The chain combines TRBV12-3 or TRBV12-4 with TRBJ1-1; D uncertain. This CDR3 is 13 amino acids long. Trimming left V 5 bases short and J 7 bases short, with 14 bases between. CDR3 in DNA: TGTGCCAGCAGTCCCTTCCTGGGCCATGAAGCTTTCTTT. Translating gives CASSPFLGHEAFF.

This clonotype was found many times. The J gene is TRBJ2-2, the V gene TRBV24-1; D is possibly TRBD1 (5 bases). Germline assignment: CDR1 KGHDR and CDR2 SFDVKD. The CDR3 spans 14 residues. The ends were cut back, 1 base at V and 3 bases at J, with 5 bases in the middle. CDR3 sequence: CATSDFRDTGELFF. CDR3 sequence (DNA): TGTGCCACCAGTGATTTCAGGGACACCGGGGAGCTGTTTTTT.

This clonotype was seen ten or more times. The chain employs TRBV7-3 and TRBJ2-2; D may be TRBD2 (6 bases). V shed 5 bases and J shed 6 bases, with 10 bases lying between them. The V gene's germline CDR1 is SGHTA and CDR2 FQGTGA. CDR3 size: 13 residues. The CDR3 region is CASSARLAGELFF. CDR3 nucleotides: TGTGCCAGCAGCGCGAGACTAGCCGGGGAGCTGTTTTTT.

As to this clonotype: A read error may produce the germline difference seen at one junction end. V usage is TRBV20-1 and J usage is TRBJ2-7; D may be TRBD1 or TRBD2 (5 bases each). Germline V lookup: CDR1 DFQATT, CDR2 SNEGSKA (reference sequence). The length of the CDR3 is 10 residues. The CDR3 here is CSAPGTRVHF. CDR3 sequence (DNA): TGCAGTGCTCCGGGGACCCGTGTGCACTTC.

This clonotype was counted ten times or more. The J gene is TRBJ1-5, the V gene TRBV24-1; 8 bases align to TRBD1. CDR3 size: 16 residues. Unmatched junction bases numbered 4, after V lost 2 bases and J lost 2 bases. From germline, CDR1 is KGHDR and CDR2 SFDVKD. The CDR3 here is CATSDSIRGRNQPQHF. The CDR3 coding sequence is TGTGCCACCAGTGATTCGATCAGGGGGCGCAATCAGCCCCAGCATTTT.

This chain uses TRBV25-1 with TRBJ1-1; D unclear. Looked up from germline, CDR1 is MGHDK and CDR2 is SYGVNS. The CDR3 has 15 amino acids. CDR3 protein: CARNKKAGWDTEAFF. The CDR3 DNA is TGTGCTAGAAATAAGAAAGCGGGGTGGGACACTGAAGCTTTCTTT.

This clonotype was counted only a few times. The gene calls are TRBV18 and TRBJ1-5; D gene unclear. Germline V gene sequence: CDR1 KGHSH, CDR2 LQKENI. This CDR3 comprises 14 residues. Between the trimmed V and J ends, which lost 3 bases and 7 bases, there was a span of 13 bases. This chain's CDR3 is CASSPGGSSQPQHF. The CDR3, as DNA: TGTGCCAGCTCACCGGGCGGTTCCTCCCAGCCCCAGCATTTT.

V and J are TRBV7-9 and TRBJ2-7; TRBD1 might be the D (5 bases). The DNA end favors TRBJ2-1, so the J call may be wrong. The CDR3 contains 17 residues. CDR1 and CDR2 (germline): SEHNR, FQNEAQ (reference sequence). The CDR3 is CASSPSKGLSSYNEQFF. CDR3 DNA: TGTGCCAGCAGCCCAAGTAAGGGGCTAAGCTCCTACAATGAGCAGTTCTTC.

This clonotype was seen repeatedly, ten times or more. V is TRBV13 and J is TRBJ2-7, with TRBD2 matching over 7 bases. In germline, CDR1 is PRHDT, CDR2 FYEKMQ (reference sequence). The CDR3 totals 16 residues. V trimming: 5 bases; J trimming: 6 bases; junction bases outside the gene matches: 16. The CDR3 nucleotides are TGTGCCAGCAGCCCCAGACGGCGGGAGATTCGCGGCGAGCAGTACTTC. The encoded protein is CASSPRRREIRGEQYF.

A note on this clonotype: A much larger clone is a single base away; this may be a read error. The chain recombines TRBV2 with TRBJ2-2; 11 bases line up with TRBD2. There are 15 residues in the CDR3. The germline gives CDR1 SNHLY, CDR2 FYNNEI. For the CDR3, the DNA is TGTGCCAGCAATGAACTAGCGGGAGTCCCCGGGGAGCTGCTTTTT. As protein: CASNELAGVPGELLF.

This clonotype was observed at least ten times. The V and J genes are TRBV20-1 and TRBJ1-4; perhaps TRBD1 as D (6 bases). Germline values: CDR1 DFQATT, CDR2 SNEGSKA (reference sequence). This CDR3 comprises 14 residues. Trimming took 2 bases from V and 8 from J, leaving 15 bases between them. The CDR3 here is CSARTPGAIEKLFF. CDR3 nucleotides: TGCAGTGCTAGAACCCCGGGGGCCATCGAAAAACTGTTTTTT.

Worth noting for this clonotype: One end of the junction varies from germline; a read error may be responsible. V gene TRBV10-3 combines with J gene TRBJ1-4; 7 nucleotides agree with TRBD1. The CDR3 is 10 residues long. From germline, CDR1 is ENHRY and CDR2 SYGVKD. The CDR3 sequence: CATATGRPVF. In DNA form, the CDR3 reads TGTGCCACCGCGACAGGGCGCCCCGTTTTT.

This clonotype was recorded at least ten times. CDR3 DNA: TGTGCCACCAGTGATTTACAGGGGGATGAAGCTTTCTTT. Its translation: CATSDLQGDEAFF. The chain joins TRBV24-1 to TRBJ1-1; TRBD1 aligns across 8 bases. This CDR3 has 13 amino acids. Per the germline V gene, CDR1 is KGHDR and CDR2 is SFDVKD. Losses at the gene ends were 1 base for V and 7 bases for J; bases not matched to a gene: 1.

The chain recombines TRBV29-1 with TRBJ2-7; TRBD1 matches 8 bases. Germline CDR1 SQVTM, CDR2 ANQGSEA. This CDR3 spans 13 amino acids. V gave up 6 bases and J gave up 12 bases; unmatched junction bases: 16. The CDR3 coding sequence is TGCAGCGTCGCCCGGGACAGGTCTGCGTTTCGGTACTTC. It translates to CSVARDRSAFRYF.

This chain connects TRBV5-1 to TRBJ2-1; weak D call: TRBD1 (6 bases). This CDR3 contains 16 residues. The germline V gene has CDR1 SGHRS and CDR2 YFSETQ. With 4 bases removed from V and 2 bases from J, the gap between germline ends came to 16 bases. The CDR3 DNA sequence: TGCGCCAGCAGCCAGGGACAACCCGACCCCTACAATGAGCAGTTCTTC. Amino acids: CASSQGQPDPYNEQFF.

This clonotype was counted between two and nine times. The rearrangement uses TRBV30 and TRBJ1-5, with no clear D. CDR3 length equals 15 residues. The V and J ends lost 0 bases and 0 bases respectively, with 9 bases between them. Per germline, CDR1 GTSNPN and CDR2 SVGIG (reference sequence). This CDR3 is CAWSVGSYSNQPQHF. The CDR3 bases are TGTGCCTGGAGTGTCGGCAGCTATAGCAATCAGCCCCAGCATTTT. Full variable domain (rest looked up from reference TRBV30 and TRBJ1-5): SQTIHQWPATLVQPVGSPLSLECTVEGTSNPNLYWYRQAAGRGLQLLFYSVGIGQISSEVPQNLSASRPQDRQFILSSKKLLLSDSGFYLCAWSVGSYSNQPQHFGDGTRLSIL.

The table lists this clonotype with many counts. The chain uses TRBV20-1 and TRBJ1-1; TRBD1 matches at 7 bases. CDR3 length: 17 residues. From germline, CDR1 is DFQATT and CDR2 SNEGSKA (reference sequence). J gave up 5 bases and V 0 bases, and 15 bases lay outside the gene matches. In DNA, the CDR3 is TGCAGTGCTAGAGAGCGGGACAGATCTTATGGGATTACTGAAGCTTTCTTT. Translating gives CSARERDRSYGITEAFF.

This clonotype appeared a single time. A junction boundary mismatches the germline segment, possibly from a read error. CDR3 DNA: TGTGCCAGTGGTATAGATCTGGGAGCAACTAATGAAAAACTGTTTTTT. Translation gives CASGIDLGATNEKLFF. This sequence joins TRBV19 and TRBJ1-4; D gene unclear. Looked up from germline, CDR1 is LNHDA and CDR2 is SQIVND (reference sequence). The CDR3 has 16 residues.

This clonotype was counted only a few times. The J gene is TRBJ1-1, the V gene TRBV25-1; weak D call: TRBD1 (6 bases). Germline V gene data show CDR1 as MGHDK and CDR2 as SYGVNS. CDR3 size: 12 residues. The DNA of the CDR3 is TGTGCTCGCACCGAGGGGCAGGGGGAAGCTTTCTTT. Protein: CARTEGQGEAFF.